The clone carrying this T cell receptor (beta chain) was found many times. This specimen comes from a study of T cells in Graves' hyperthyroidism and ophthalmopathy. Across the whole study: Peripheral blood was secured at the point of initial diagnosis, before any treatment.

Amplified regions were TCR beta CDR3 sequences from RNA transcripts. The HTBI set primed first-round TCR CDR3 RT-PCR. TCRdb reanalysed the multiplex PCR reads using MiXCR and keeps one entry per CDR3 protein. The table lists 550,000 to 850,000 distinct CDR3 sequences, around a sixth of them singletons, with over 15% in the top ten. In patients aged 18 to 65, hyperthyroidism was newly diagnosed, with duration under 2 months. Over 9 ml of fresh peripheral blood supplied the PBMCs. Source material: blood. This TCR derives from a woman aged 45-59 years with Graves' hyperthyroidism that later progressed to Graves' ophthalmopathy.

The CDR3 sequence is CASSQDYRGAGYTF. The CDR3 nucleotides read TGTGCCAGCAGCCAAGACTACAGGGGCGCTGGCTACACCTTC. The chain links TRBV3-1 to TRBJ1-2, with 7 positions matching TRBD1. The CDR3 is 14 residues long. J gave up 7 bases and V 0 bases, and 5 bases lay outside the gene matches. CDR1 and CDR2 from the germline V gene are LGHDT and YNNKEL (reference sequence).